The 27 T cell receptor beta chains in this list originate from one sample, sequenced in a study of blood T cell repertoires in COVID-19 (dated by TCRdb to 2020 to 2022). Libraries were prepared through the immunoSEQ multiplex PCR assay. TCRdb stores this immuneACCESS table with in-frame sequences only. Part of the clones is absent; in the studies checked, under half of the shortfall reflects unresolved V genes, and no reason is known for the rest. The table for this sample lists fewer than 250,000 clones; over 80% of them were counted only once. Around 6.5% of the sample is in the top ten clones. What was sequenced was PBMCs or T cells enriched from blood (not recorded which). The receptors shown here come from a woman aged 40 to 50 who had recovered from COVID-19.

This clone was seen more than once but under ten times. The chain recombines TRBV28 with TRBJ2-2, with a weak D call TRBD2 (6 bases). V was trimmed by 7 bases and J by 4 bases, leaving 13 bases between them. The CDR3 extends over 14 amino acids. Germline CDR1 and CDR2: MDHEN and SYDVKM. The CDR3 loop is CASIKGGSTGELFF. The DNA for the CDR3 is TGTGCCAGCATTAAAGGAGGGTCCACCGGGGAGCTGTTTTTT.

The chain has TRBV11-3 and TRBJ2-5; D is unclear. V shed 4 bases and J shed 1 base, with 10 bases lying between them. Germline V lookup: CDR1 SGHNT, CDR2 YENEEA. This CDR3 is built from 14 residues. CDR3: CASSSLRVQETQYF. The CDR3 bases are TGTGCCAGCAGCTCCCTCCGGGTCCAAGAGACCCAGTACTTC.

This sequence joins TRBV19 and TRBJ1-2; 7 bases agree with TRBD1. The J segment lost 3 bases and the V segment lost 4 bases, leaving 2 bases of the junction unmatched. The CDR3 length is 13 residues. The germline V gene has CDR1 LNHDA and CDR2 SQIVND (reference sequence). The CDR3 spells CASSNQGDYGYTF. CDR3 DNA: TGTGCCAGTAGTAACCAGGGGGACTATGGCTACACCTTC.

V gene TRBV28 combines with J gene TRBJ2-1, with TRBD2 matching over 11 bases. This CDR3 comprises 16 residues. Germline V lookup: CDR1 MDHEN, CDR2 SYDVKM. With 5 bases clipped from V and 2 bases from J, the junction kept 5 bases outside the gene matches. The CDR3 DNA follows: TGTGCCAGCAGTGCCCGACTAGCGGGAACCTACAATGAGCAGTTCTTC. This encodes CASSARLAGTYNEQFF.

The chain recombines TRBV19 with TRBJ2-2; 7 positions agree with TRBD2. V lost 8 bases, J lost 3 bases, and 6 bases stayed unmatched. Per germline, CDR1 LNHDA and CDR2 SQIVND (reference sequence). The CDR3 consists of 14 residues. CDR3 nucleotide sequence: TGTGCCAGTCACGGGGAGGGATACACCGGGGAGCTGTTTTTT. Protein product: CASHGEGYTGELFF.

The V and J genes are TRBV7-2 and TRBJ2-3; D is possibly TRBD2 (6 bases). V lost 5 bases to trimming and J lost 2 bases, with 17 bases between them. CDR1 SGHTA and CDR2 FQGNSA come from the germline V gene. The CDR3 contains 16 residues. Here the CDR3 DNA reads TGTGCCAGCAGCGCAGGCGGGACTGCTTACACAGATACGCAGTATTTT. Translation gives CASSAGGTAYTDTQYF.

V and J are TRBV11-2 and TRBJ2-1; 12 bases match TRBD2. The ends lost 5 bases at V and 5 bases at J; junction bases unmatched: 4. This CDR3 is built from 15 residues. CDR1 SGHAT and CDR2 FQNNGV come from the germline V gene. The CDR3 DNA follows: TGTGCCAGCAGCCCGACTAGCGGGAGCGACAATGAGCAGTTCTTC. Translated, it gives CASSPTSGSDNEQFF.

The chain joins TRBV11-2 to TRBJ2-7; D perhaps matches TRBD2 (6 bases). This CDR3 is built from 15 residues. Trimming cost V 0 bases and J 8 bases, with 17 bases left between them. The germline V gene encodes CDR1 SGHAT and CDR2 FQNNGV. CDR3 region: CASSLELGGEAKQYF. CDR3 DNA sequence: TGTGCCAGCAGCTTAGAATTGGGGGGTGAAGCGAAGCAGTACTTC.

The J gene is TRBJ2-5, the V gene TRBV3-1 (or the pseudogene TRBV3-2); D gene uncertain. CDR1 and CDR2 from the germline V gene are LGHDT and YNNKEL (reference sequence). The CDR3 contains 12 residues. The ends were cut back, 1 base at V and 9 bases at J, with 9 bases in the middle. Here the CDR3 reads CASSQAKSAQYF. The DNA of the CDR3 is TGTGCCAGCAGCCAAGCTAAGAGCGCCCAGTACTTC.

The chain combines TRBV19 with TRBJ1-2, with TRBD1 identical over 8 bases. Trimming at V came to 4 bases and at J to 2 bases, leaving 6 bases not matched to a gene. The CDR3 extends over 15 amino acids. Germline V gene lookup returns CDR1 LNHDA and CDR2 SQIVND (reference sequence). In DNA, the CDR3 is TGTGCCAGTAGTACCAGGACAGGGAACAACTATGGCTACACCTTC. This translates into CASSTRTGNNYGYTF.

The chain employs TRBV11-2 and TRBJ2-7; 8 bases line up with TRBD2. CDR1 is SGHAT and CDR2 is FQNNGV in the germline V gene. The V and J ends lost 6 bases and 4 bases, in that order; junction bases with no gene match: 11. This CDR3 region has 15 residues. The CDR3 is CASSLHQRESYEQYF. CDR3 bases: TGTGCCAGCAGTCTCCATCAGCGGGAGTCTTACGAGCAGTACTTC.

V gene TRBV4-1 combines with J gene TRBJ2-1, with 12 bases fitting TRBD2. This CDR3 comprises 17 residues. V shed 0 bases and J 7 bases; nucleotides not matched to a gene: 7. Germline CDR1 MGHRA, CDR2 YSYEKL. CDR3 protein: CASSQDKLAGGRNEQFF. The CDR3 DNA follows: TGCGCCAGCAGCCAAGATAAGCTAGCGGGAGGGAGGAATGAGCAGTTCTTC.

The J gene is TRBJ2-1, the V gene TRBV6-5; D gene uncertain. The CDR3 has 14 residues. The germline V gene encodes CDR1 MNHEY and CDR2 SVGAGI. Trimming left V 3 bases short and J 0 bases short, with 6 bases between. CDR3 DNA sequence: TGTGCCAGCAGTTATAGTGCCTCCTACAATGAGCAGTTCTTC. This gives the protein CASSYSASYNEQFF.

The CDR3 coding sequence is TGTGCCAGCAGTAGCCTCCTAGCGGAACCACTAGCCACAGATACGCAGTATTTT. This translates into CASSSLLAEPLATDTQYF. The rearrangement uses TRBV28 and TRBJ2-3, with 7 nucleotides matching TRBD2. From germline, CDR1 is MDHEN and CDR2 SYDVKM. The ends lost 5 bases at V and 2 bases at J; junction bases unmatched: 16. The CDR3 has 18 residues. Full variable domain (outside the CDR3, taken from reference TRBV28 and TRBJ2-3): DVKVTQSSRYLVKRTGEKVFLECVQDMDHENMFWYRQDPGLGLRLIYFSYDVKMKEKGDIPEGYSVSREKKERFSLILESASTNQTSMYLCASSSLLAEPLATDTQYFGPGTRLTVL.

J is TRBJ2-5 and V is TRBV11-1; 8 bases agree with TRBD2. V was clipped by 3 bases and J by 5 bases; unmatched bases: 2. The CDR3 sequence is 13 residues long. Per germline, CDR1 SGHAT and CDR2 FQDESV (reference sequence). This CDR3 is CASSFGRAETQYF. The CDR3 DNA is TGTGCCAGCAGCTTCGGGAGGGCCGAGACCCAGTACTTC. Full variable domain (outside the CDR3, taken from reference TRBV11-1 and TRBJ2-5): EAEVAQSPRYKITEKSQAVAFWCDPISGHATLYWYRQILGQGPELLVQFQDESVVDDSQLPKDRFSAERLKGVDSTLKIQPAELGDSAMYLCASSFGRAETQYFGPGTRLLVL.

The chain recombines TRBV11-2 with TRBJ2-2, with a possible D match to TRBD1 (6 bases). V shed 6 bases and J shed 0 bases, with 14 bases lying between them. In germline, CDR1 is SGHAT, CDR2 FQNNGV. The CDR3 totals 16 residues. The CDR3 spells CASRRNRVANTGELFF. DNA for the CDR3: TGTGCCAGCAGGAGAAACAGGGTCGCGAACACCGGGGAGCTGTTTTTT.

The genes are TRBV4-2 and TRBJ2-7; TRBD2 matches 8 bases. CDR1 is LGHNA, CDR2 YNFKEQ, per germline. V lost 4 bases, J lost 0 bases, and 8 bases stayed unmatched. This CDR3 comprises 16 residues. CDR3 coding DNA: TGTGCCAGCAGCCCAGGATGGCGGGAGGCCTCCTACGAGCAGTACTTC. Translating it yields CASSPGWREASYEQYF.

This chain links TRBV5-4 with TRBJ2-5, with D possibly TRBD1 on 5 matching bases. Germline CDR1 and CDR2: SGHNT and YYREEE (reference sequence). Trimming removed 1 base from V and 2 bases from J, with 12 bases in between. This CDR3 is 15 amino acids long. CDR3 protein: CASSLSGAKQETQYF. For the CDR3, the DNA is TGTGCCAGCAGCTTGTCTGGGGCCAAACAAGAGACCCAGTACTTC.

This clone has just one count. This chain connects TRBV6-6 to TRBJ1-2; maybe TRBD1 (6 bases). V was trimmed by 4 bases and J by 8 bases, leaving 14 bases between them. The V gene's germline CDR1 is MNHNY and CDR2 SVGAGI (reference sequence). This CDR3 contains 13 residues. CDR3 bases: TGTGCCAGCAGTTTATGGGCAGGGGAAGGCTACACCTTC. It is translated as CASSLWAGEGYTF.

V usage is TRBV10-2 and J usage is TRBJ2-1; D uncertain. With 2 bases removed from V and 4 bases from J, the gap between germline ends came to 3 bases. Per germline, CDR1 WSHSY and CDR2 SAAADI. The CDR3 covers 12 residues. The CDR3 loop is CASSEHYNEQFF. CDR3 bases: TGCGCCAGCAGTGAGCATTACAATGAGCAGTTCTTC.

The chain couples TRBV3-1 (or the pseudogene TRBV3-2) to TRBJ1-2, with D maybe TRBD1 (6 bases). This CDR3 has 15 amino acids. V was pared by 1 base and J by 4 bases, with 13 bases between. The germline gives CDR1 LGHDT, CDR2 YNNKEL (reference sequence). Here the CDR3 reads CASSQGGGRGYGYTF. The CDR3 DNA reads as TGTGCCAGCAGCCAAGGGGGGGGCAGGGGCTATGGCTACACCTTC.

The rearrangement joins TRBV3-1 (or the pseudogene TRBV3-2) to TRBJ1-3, with no clear D. This CDR3 has 13 residues. Germline loops: CDR1 LGHDT, CDR2 YNNKEL (reference sequence). Trimming stripped 0 bases from V and 2 bases from J, with 2 bases between. CDR3 bases: TGTGCCAGCAGCCAAGACACTGGAAACACCATATATTTT. Protein product: CASSQDTGNTIYF.

V is TRBV6-5 and J is TRBJ2-3; 7 bases are shared with TRBD1. CDR1 is MNHEY and CDR2 is SVGAGI in the germline V gene. This CDR3 has 11 amino acids. V was clipped by 6 bases and J by 10 bases; unmatched bases: 4. The CDR3 DNA is TGTGCCAGCAGCTCACAGGGGTCGCAGTATTTT. The encoded protein is CASSSQGSQYF.

The gene calls are TRBV28 and TRBJ1-2; TRBD1 matches 9 bases. The CDR3 covers 15 residues. Germline trimming cut 3 bases from V and 6 bases from J; bases unmatched to any gene: 8. CDR1 MDHEN and CDR2 SYDVKM come from the germline V gene. CDR3 sequence: CASSFYERTGDGYTF. The CDR3 coding sequence is TGTGCCAGCAGTTTTTACGAGAGGACAGGGGATGGCTACACCTTC.

This clone was found once. The V gene is TRBV5-4, the J gene TRBJ1-2; 7 bases match TRBD1. CDR1 SGHNT and CDR2 YYREEE come from the germline V gene (reference sequence). This CDR3 comprises 16 residues. V trimming: 0 bases; J trimming: 2 bases; junction bases outside the gene matches: 7. CDR3: CASSLASGQRNYGYTF. In DNA, the CDR3 is TGTGCCAGCAGCTTGGCCTCGGGACAGCGCAACTATGGCTACACCTTC.

V is TRBV6-6 and J is TRBJ1-6; no definite D call. The CDR3 has 13 amino acids. V was pared by 11 bases and J by 0 bases, with 8 bases between. Germline V gives CDR1 MNHNY, CDR2 SVGAGI (reference sequence). The CDR3 region is CAAVSSYNSPLHF. CDR3 DNA sequence: TGTGCCGCCGTGAGCTCCTATAATTCACCCCTCCACTTT.

In regard to this clone: Other DNA sequences in the sample encode the same CDR3. V gene TRBV28 combines with J gene TRBJ1-1; D might be TRBD1 (5 bases). Germline V gene lookup returns CDR1 MDHEN and CDR2 SYDVKM. The CDR3 has 14 residues. The V end lost 5 bases, the J end lost 1 base, and 11 bases lay between the germline ends. In DNA, the CDR3 is TGTGCCAGCAGTCTCGCAGGACAGAACACTGAAGCTTTCTTT. Its protein is CASSLAGQNTEAFF.